This T cell receptor beta chain is from a study of regulatory T cells in long-lasting Graves disease. This clonotype showed up many times. Antigen specificity is unknown. The authors built TCR beta libraries using iRepertoire HTBI primers and Arm-PCR of CDR3 regions. MiXCR, run by TCRdb on the multiplex PCR reads, gives a single entry per CDR3 protein. Of some 370,000 distinct CDR3 sequences listed, 12% are singletons. Looked up from germline, CDR1 is DFQATT and CDR2 is SNEGSKA (reference sequence). The CDR3 is 16 residues long. V gave up 0 bases and J gave up 4 bases, with 16 bases separating them. Notes on the study in general: With a few thousand shared public clonotypes, persistent patients exceeded new patients, who shared over 850.

Regarding time point: newly diagnosed GD, antithyroid drugs for less than 3 months. Following extraction of RNA from PBMCs, that RNA was used to make the TCR library. American Thyroid Association guidelines defined how Graves' disease was diagnosed. These same records also appear under a second study, on T cells in Graves' hyperthyroidism and ophthalmopathy.

The TCR sequence derives from a woman aged 18-35 years with Graves disease. The sequences come from peripheral blood mononuclear cells (PBMCs), collected at new diagnosis, from a patient treated with antithyroid drugs. The chain has TRBV20-1 and TRBJ2-1; possibly TRBD1 for D (6 bases). The CDR3 here is CSARDRPTGPYNEQFF. CDR3 DNA sequence: TGCAGTGCTAGAGATAGGCCGACAGGCCCTTACAATGAGCAGTTCTTC.